Presented here are 20 T cell receptor beta chains from one specimen sequenced in a study of T cells in localized non-small cell lung cancer. Data came from immunoSEQ multiplex PCR; TCRdb stores just in-frame clones and leaves some out. Among under 50,000 clones listed, 85% to 90% were seen once. Material: PBMCs, obtained before any cancer treatment. Every receptor here comes from a man aged 40 to 69 with stage II lung adenocarcinoma.

The chain joins TRBV6-5 to TRBJ1-2, with 9 bases that match TRBD1. CDR3 length: 15 amino acids. J lost 5 bases, V lost 5 bases, and 9 bases had no gene match. The germline gives CDR1 MNHEY, CDR2 SVGAGI. CDR3 amino acids: CASSQTGGERYGYTF. CDR3 DNA sequence: TGTGCCAGCAGTCAGACAGGGGGTGAGCGGTATGGCTACACCTTC.

The chain has TRBV9 and TRBJ2-4, with D possibly matching TRBD1 (5 bases). Looked up from germline, CDR1 is SGDLS and CDR2 is YYNGEE. The CDR3 totals 18 residues. V was clipped by 0 bases and J by 1 base, with 17 bases between them. The CDR3 here is CASSVVSRQKGAKNIQYF. CDR3 DNA: TGTGCCAGCAGCGTAGTAAGTCGACAGAAAGGGGCCAAAAACATTCAGTACTTC.

V gene TRBV27 combines with J gene TRBJ2-3; D possibly corresponds to TRBD2 (6 bases). The CDR3 totals 14 residues. CDR1 is MNHEY, CDR2 SMNVEV, per germline (reference sequence). V was cut by 5 bases and J by 5 bases, with 14 bases left in between. CDR3 in DNA: TGTGCCAGCAGTCTCGGGACTTCGGAAGATACGCAGTATTTT. Residues: CASSLGTSEDTQYF.

The chain joins TRBV2 to TRBJ1-5; maybe TRBD1 (5 bases). Germline assignment: CDR1 SNHLY and CDR2 FYNNEI. The V gene lost 8 bases and the J gene lost 7 bases, with 15 bases spanning the gap. CDR3 length equals 13 residues. The CDR3 spells CASSGERGQPQHF. The CDR3 DNA follows: TGTGCCAGCTCCGGAGAGAGGGGACAGCCCCAGCATTTT. The full variable domain, in which reference TRBV2 and TRBJ1-5 provide the parts outside the CDR3, is EPEVTQTPSHQVTQMGQEVILRCVPISNHLYFYWYRQILGQKVEFLVSFYNNEISEKSEIFDDQFSVERPDGSNFTLKIRSTKLEDSAMYFCASSGERGQPQHFGDGTRLSIL.

This chain joins TRBV7-2 and TRBJ2-7, with 7 nucleotides matching TRBD1. V trimming: 5 bases; J trimming: 2 bases; junction bases outside the gene matches: 9. CDR1 is SGHTA and CDR2 is FQGNSA in the germline V gene. CDR3 length equals 15 residues. The CDR3 sequence is CASSLSGGAPYEQYF. The DNA for the CDR3 is TGTGCCAGCAGCCTATCAGGGGGTGCTCCCTACGAGCAGTACTTC. The complete variable domain, with remaining parts taken from reference TRBV7-2 and TRBJ2-7, reads GAGVSQSPSNKVTEKGKDVELRCDPISGHTALYWYRQSLGQGLEFLIYFQGNSAPDKSGLPSDRFSAERTGGSVSTLTIQRTQQEDSAVYLCASSLSGGAPYEQYFGPGTRLTVT.

In this sample, this clone turned up once. This chain links TRBV19 with TRBJ2-5, with D perhaps assigned TRBD1 or TRBD2 (5 bases each). The CDR3 is 17 residues long. Germline V gene data show CDR1 as LNHDA and CDR2 as SQIVND (reference sequence). V lost 7 bases to trimming and J lost 2 bases, with 23 bases between them. The CDR3 DNA follows: TGTGCCAGTACCCCGGGGCCGACAACCCCTCCTCAAGAGACCCAGTACTTC. This translates into CASTPGPTTPPQETQYF.

The chain employs TRBV4-1 and TRBJ1-5, with 8 bases matching TRBD1. CDR3 length: 15 residues. V shed 2 bases and J 5 bases; nucleotides not matched to a gene: 5. In germline, CDR1 is MGHRA, CDR2 YSYEKL. CDR3 sequence: CASSQPGTGDQPQHF. For the CDR3, the DNA is TGCGCCAGCAGCCAACCGGGGACAGGAGATCAGCCCCAGCATTTT.

This clone came up once. The chain combines TRBV10-3 with TRBJ1-4, with D uncertain. Looked up from germline, CDR1 is ENHRY and CDR2 is SYGVKD. This CDR3 comprises 15 residues. Trimming removed 0 bases at V and 4 bases at J, with 9 bases between. The CDR3 protein is CAISESSENNEKLFF. The CDR3 DNA follows: TGTGCCATCAGTGAGTCTTCAGAAAATAATGAAAAACTGTTTTTT.

V and J are TRBV19 and TRBJ2-5; D may correspond to TRBD1 or TRBD2 (5 bases each). Trimming pared 1 base from V and 3 bases from J, leaving 12 bases between. From germline, CDR1 is LNHDA and CDR2 SQIVND (reference sequence). The CDR3 has 15 amino acids. The CDR3 here is CASSIGQGAEETQYF. CDR3 coding DNA: TGTGCCAGTAGTATAGGTCAGGGAGCCGAAGAGACCCAGTACTTC.

The V and J genes are TRBV6-6 and TRBJ1-5, with 7 nucleotides matching TRBD1. CDR1 and CDR2 (germline): MNHNY, SVGAGI (reference sequence). V gave up 0 bases and J gave up 3 bases; unmatched junction bases: 2. The CDR3 totals 15 residues. This CDR3 is CASSYSGQNNQPQHF. The CDR3 DNA sequence: TGTGCCAGCAGTTACTCGGGACAGAACAATCAGCCCCAGCATTTT.

The chain carries TRBV19 and TRBJ1-2; D is undetermined. CDR3 length equals 15 residues. V lost 6 bases, J lost 8 bases, and 22 bases lay in between. Germline lookup yields CDR1 LNHDA and CDR2 SQIVND (reference sequence). The CDR3, as DNA: TGTGCCAGTAGAACTACTCGGACTAATCTATGGGGCTACACCTTC. Protein: CASRTTRTNLWGYTF.

This chain joins TRBV11-2 and TRBJ1-2, with a weak D call TRBD1 (5 bases). The germline V gene encodes CDR1 SGHAT and CDR2 FQNNGV. V was clipped by 1 base and J by 6 bases, with 15 bases between them. There are 15 residues in the CDR3. The CDR3 is CASSLAPGTVNGYTF. Here the CDR3 DNA reads TGTGCCAGCAGCTTAGCCCCCGGGACCGTAAATGGCTACACCTTC. Full variable domain (outside the CDR3, taken from reference TRBV11-2 and TRBJ1-2): EAGVAQSPRYKIIEKRQSVAFWCNPISGHATLYWYQQILGQGPKLLIQFQNNGVVDDSQLPKDRFSAERLKGVDSTLKIQPAKLEDSAVYLCASSLAPGTVNGYTFGSGTRLTVV.

The chain is built from TRBV5-1 and TRBJ1-3; the match to TRBD1 covers 12 bases. The CDR3 has 19 amino acids. CDR1 is SGHRS, CDR2 YFSETQ, per germline. J was trimmed by 0 bases and V by 2 bases; bases with no gene match: 9. Here the CDR3 reads CASSLRGQGAQGSGNTIYF. The CDR3 region has the DNA TGCGCCAGCAGCTTACGGGGACAGGGGGCGCAAGGCTCTGGAAACACCATATATTTT.

The rearrangement uses TRBV4-2 and TRBJ2-3; D uncertain. The ends were cut back, 0 bases at V and 5 bases at J, with 6 bases in the middle. CDR1 is LGHNA and CDR2 is YNFKEQ in the germline V gene. The CDR3 has 13 residues. The CDR3 coding sequence is TGTGCCAGCAGCCAAGATCCGGAAGATACGCAGTATTTT. As protein: CASSQDPEDTQYF.

The J gene is TRBJ1-6, the V gene TRBV6-6, with TRBD1 matching 7 bases. Germline CDR1 reads MNHNY; CDR2 reads SVGAGI (reference sequence). The CDR3 has 14 amino acids. The V and J ends lost 5 bases and 5 bases, in that order; junction bases with no gene match: 3. As DNA, the CDR3 is TGTGCCAGCAGTCCTACAGGGGATAATTCACCCCTCCACTTT. This gives the protein CASSPTGDNSPLHF.

This clone was found a few times. This chain joins TRBV6-5 and TRBJ2-2; no definite D call. V lost 2 bases and J lost 4, with 8 bases in between. Looked up from germline, CDR1 is MNHEY and CDR2 is SVGAGI. This CDR3 contains 14 residues. Here the CDR3 reads CASSYRAGTGELFF. In DNA, the CDR3 is TGTGCCAGCAGTTACCGGGCAGGCACCGGGGAGCTGTTTTTT.

This clone appeared a few times. The chain couples TRBV4-1 to TRBJ1-1, with TRBD1 identical over 8 bases. V trimming: 4 bases; J trimming: 1 base; junction bases outside the gene matches: 8. The CDR3 has 16 amino acids. Germline CDR1 MGHRA, CDR2 YSYEKL. CDR3 region: CASSPRLGQGNTEAFF. CDR3 DNA sequence: TGCGCCAGCAGCCCGAGGTTAGGACAGGGGAACACTGAAGCTTTCTTT.

V gene TRBV30 combines with J gene TRBJ1-5; possible D gene TRBD1, 6 bases. The CDR3 has 16 residues. Trimming cost V 0 bases and J 2 bases, with 14 bases left between them. Germline V gives CDR1 GTSNPN, CDR2 SVGIG (reference sequence). The CDR3 DNA sequence: TGTGCCTGGAGTGTACGGGGGGGCGCGGGCAATCAGCCCCAGCATTTT. Residues: CAWSVRGGAGNQPQHF.

Concerning this clone: This specimen includes other DNA sequences encoding the same CDR3. CDR3 loop: CASSVAGGVYNEQFF. In DNA, the CDR3 is TGTGCCAGCAGCGTAGCGGGGGGCGTCTACAATGAGCAGTTCTTC. The genes are TRBV9 and TRBJ2-1; tentatively, D is TRBD2 (7 bases). The germline V gene has CDR1 SGDLS and CDR2 YYNGEE. V lost 0 bases and J 3 bases, leaving 10 bases between the germline ends. CDR3 length: 15 amino acids.

The genes are TRBV10-3 and TRBJ2-3; tentatively, D is TRBD1 (5 bases). V was trimmed by 8 bases and J by 2 bases, leaving 14 bases between them. The V gene's germline CDR1 is ENHRY and CDR2 SYGVKD. The CDR3 is 14 residues long. The CDR3 DNA sequence: TGTGCCATCGGCTTGACAGCGAACACAGATACGCAGTATTTT. It is translated as CAIGLTANTDTQYF.